These T cell receptor beta chains were read from a single sample in a study of shared clonotypes between healthy human individuals. Profiling relied on immunoSEQ multiplex PCR, and the TCRdb table lists in-frame clones only, not all of them. The table has 1.5 million to 2.5 million clones, roughly 95% seen once. The sample consisted of naive CD8+ T cells sorted from blood. The receptors come from a man aged 18 to 30 in good health. The CDR3 runs from the conserved cysteine through the conserved F or W. The D gene is left open where the match is weak. Only some rows state a clone size, as once, few, many or a class for expanded clones.

D,size,V,J,DNA,CDR3
TRBD1,-,TRBV7-2,TRBJ1-3,TGTGCCAGCAGCCCAGGGGGCAAAGGAAACACCATATATTTT,CASSPGGKGNTIYF
-,-,TRBV10-3,TRBJ2-1,TGTGCCATCACCTCTGAGGTGAGGAATGAGCAGTTCTTC,CAITSEVRNEQFF
-,-,TRBV6-5,TRBJ2-2,TGTGCCAGCAGCCTCCTAAAGAAGGTTACCGGGGAGCTGTTTTTT,CASSLLKKVTGELFF
TRBD2,-,TRBV12-5,TRBJ2-5,TGTGCTAGTGGTTTGGACCCTCTAGCGGGGGGGCCTATAGAGACCCAGTACTTC,CASGLDPLAGGPIETQYF
-,-,TRBV9,TRBJ1-1,TGTGCCAGCAGCGTAGGGGACACGCACACTGAAGCTTTCTTT,CASSVGDTHTEAFF
-,-,TRBV2,TRBJ2-3,TGTGCCAGCACCCGGATCACAGATACGCAGTATTTT,CASTRITDTQYF
TRBD1,-,TRBV9,TRBJ1-1,TGTGCCAGCAGCGCAGGGGGAAGCACTGAAGCTTTCTTT,CASSAGGSTEAFF
-,-,TRBV28,TRBJ2-2,TGTGCCAGCAGTTTCTCCGGGGAGCTGTTTTTT,CASSFSGELFF
TRBD1,-,TRBV6-1,TRBJ2-7,TGTGCCAGCTCGGGAACCGGGACAGGGGGTTACGAGCAGTACTTC,CASSGTGTGGYEQYF
TRBD1,-,TRBV5-1,TRBJ2-7,TGCGCCAGCAGCTGGGGACAGGGGGGGAACGAGCAGTACTTC,CASSWGQGGNEQYF
-,-,TRBV5-4,TRBJ2-7,TGTGCCAGCAGCTCCCCGACTAGTACCTACGAGCAGTACTTC,CASSSPTSTYEQYF
TRBD2,-,TRBV7-9,TRBJ2-1,TGTGCCAGCAGCTTAGCTTCAGCGGGAGCATTTAATGAGCAGTTCTTC,CASSLASAGAFNEQFF
TRBD2,-,TRBV6-1,TRBJ2-3,TGTGCCAGCAGTGATCCGACTAGCCCACCCGTAGGGGACACAGATACGCAGTATTTT,CASSDPTSPPVGDTDTQYF
-,-,TRBV28,TRBJ1-4,TGTGCCAGCACCTATGCAGGGTCTAGCGAAAAACTGTTTTTT,CASTYAGSSEKLFF
TRBD1,-,TRBV7-2,TRBJ1-3,TGTGCCAGCAGCACCCGGGACAGCTCTGGAAACACCATATATTTT,CASSTRDSSGNTIYF
-,-,TRBV4-1,TRBJ2-2,TGCGCCAGCAGCCAACTCGGGGAGCTGTTTTTT,CASSQLGELFF
-,-,TRBV5-4,TRBJ2-3,TGTGCCAGCAGCTTGATCCTCCAAGGAGATACGCAGTATTTT,CASSLILQGDTQYF
-,-,TRBV9,TRBJ2-1,TGTGCCAGCAGTCTCGGTGGTGAGCAGTTCTTC,CASSLGGEQFF
TRBD1,-,TRBV29-1,TRBJ2-1,TGCAGCGTTGAAGGGACAGGGGGAGCCTACAATGAGCAGTTCTTC,CSVEGTGGAYNEQFF
-,-,TRBV7-8,TRBJ2-7,TGTGCCAGCAGCTCCGGGCCCGGGCAGCAGTACTTC,CASSSGPGQQYF
TRBD1,-,TRBV6-5,TRBJ2-7,TGTGCCAGCAGTTCAGACCGGGACAGGCTCCCCTACGAGCAGTACTTC,CASSSDRDRLPYEQYF
TRBD1,few,TRBV7-6,TRBJ1-6,TGTGCCAGCAGCTACGCCGGACAGGGTGCTTCACCCCTCCACTTT,CASSYAGQGASPLHF
TRBD2,-,TRBV9,TRBJ2-1,TGTGCCAGCAGCGCCGGGACTAGTCCTCTCAATGAGCAGTTCTTC,CASSAGTSPLNEQFF
-,once,TRBV5-6,TRBJ2-3,TGTGCCAGCAGCTTGGGTTTCTCAGGCGGCGTCGGAAGTAGCGATACGCAGTATTTT,CASSLGFSGGVGSSDTQYF
-,-,TRBV5-4,TRBJ1-2,TGTGCCAGCAGCGAACCCGACAATTATGGCTACACCTTC,CASSEPDNYGYTF
-,-,TRBV7-9,TRBJ2-7,TGTGCCAGCAGTGATGGGTCCCGCTACGAGCAGTACTTC,CASSDGSRYEQYF
-,-,TRBV6-6,TRBJ2-2,TGTGCCAGCCAATCAGGGGGGCCAACCGGGGAGCTGTTTTTT,CASQSGGPTGELFF
-,-,TRBV15,TRBJ2-4,TGTGCCACCAGCAGAGATGGTAGTTTCAAAAACATTCAGTACTTC,CATSRDGSFKNIQYF
TRBD2,-,TRBV7-6,TRBJ2-5,TGTGCCAGCAGCTTATTAGCGGGCCCTCAAGAGACCCAGTACTTC,CASSLLAGPQETQYF
TRBD1,-,TRBV15,TRBJ2-7,TGTGCCACCAGCAGGGACAGGGATATCTACGAGCAGTACTTC,CATSRDRDIYEQYF
-,once,TRBV11-2,TRBJ2-7,TGTGCCAGCAGCTCGCCGGTGGTGGGGGCAGGTGACGAGCAGTACTTC,CASSSPVVGAGDEQYF
TRBD2,-,TRBV2,TRBJ2-7,TGTGCCAGCAGTGAAGGGCGGGAGGGCCGTGGCAACGAGCAGTACTTC,CASSEGREGRGNEQYF
-,-,TRBV9,TRBJ1-2,TGTGCCAGCAGCGTACTTAACTATGGCTACACCTTC,CASSVLNYGYTF
TRBD1,once,TRBV27,TRBJ1-1,TGTGCCAGCAGTGCCCGACAGGGAGGCACTGAAGCTTTCTTT,CASSARQGGTEAFF
-,-,TRBV6-5,TRBJ1-4,TGTGCCAGCAGTTCGACAGGATTGCGTGAAAAACTGTTTTTT,CASSSTGLREKLFF
-,once,TRBV13,TRBJ2-1,TGTGCCAGCAGCTCCAACGAGGCCTACAATGAGCAGTTCTTC,CASSSNEAYNEQFF
TRBD2,-,TRBV15,TRBJ2-1,TGTGCCACCAGCGTGGGCCCACTAGCGGGAGGGCCTTGGTCCTACAATGAGCAGTTCTTC,CATSVGPLAGGPWSYNEQFF
-,-,TRBV25-1,TRBJ1-1,TGTGCCAGCAGTGAATTGGGGGGCTGGGCTGAAGCTTTCTTT,CASSELGGWAEAFF
TRBD2,-,TRBV4-1,TRBJ2-7,TGCGCCAGCAGCCAAGCCCGGGCGGGGGCCTACGAGCAGTACTTC,CASSQARAGAYEQYF
TRBD1,-,TRBV10-1,TRBJ1-4,TGCGCCAGCAGTGGGGACAGGGATAATGAAAAACTGTTTTTT,CASSGDRDNEKLFF